This T cell receptor beta chain was identified during a study of blood T cell repertoires in COVID-19. Whole-study context: The analysed material was cDNA or gDNA that came from T cells, B-cell-depleted T cells, or PBMCs.

Measured with immunoSEQ multiplex PCR; TCRdb has only the in-frame clones, and not every one. The sample has 200,000 to 250,000 clones, roughly 84% seen once. CDR1 MDHEN and CDR2 SYDVKM come from the germline V gene. V shed 3 bases and J shed 0 bases, with 15 bases lying between them. This CDR3 contains 17 residues. The V call is TRBV28, the J call TRBJ1-3; no clear D gene. This clonotype originated in a woman of 80 years or more with acute or convalescent COVID-19. The sequencing input was peripheral blood. The CDR3 loop is CASSLPDTVYSGNTIYF. The CDR3, as DNA: TGTGCCAGCAGTTTGCCCGATACAGTTTACTCTGGAAACACCATATATTTT.